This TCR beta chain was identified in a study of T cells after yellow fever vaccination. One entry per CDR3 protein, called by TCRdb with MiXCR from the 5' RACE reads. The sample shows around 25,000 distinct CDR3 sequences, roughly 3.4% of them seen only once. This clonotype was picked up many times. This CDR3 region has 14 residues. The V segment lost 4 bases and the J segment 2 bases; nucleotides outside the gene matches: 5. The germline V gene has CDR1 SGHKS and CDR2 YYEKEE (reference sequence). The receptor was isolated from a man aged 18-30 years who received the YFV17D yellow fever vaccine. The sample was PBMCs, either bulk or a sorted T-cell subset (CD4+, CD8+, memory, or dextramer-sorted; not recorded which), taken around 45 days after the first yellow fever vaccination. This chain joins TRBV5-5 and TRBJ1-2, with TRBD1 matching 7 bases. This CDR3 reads CASSPGDSNYGYTF. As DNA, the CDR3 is TGTGCCAGCAGCCCGGGGGACAGCAACTATGGCTACACCTTC.